A selection of T cell receptor beta chains follows, all from one sample in a study of blood T cell repertoires in COVID-19. Only in-frame clones appear in the TCRdb table, and some are missing; sequencing was by immunoSEQ multiplex PCR. Among roughly 400,000 clones listed, over 75% were seen once. The sequenced sample was PBMCs or T cells enriched from blood (not recorded which). The receptors come from a woman aged 18 to 35 who had been exposed to COVID-19. Each CDR3 is given with its conserved first and last residue. Each record gives: V gene, D gene, J gene, clone size, CDR3 protein, CDR3 DNA. The D gene is left open where the match is weak. Part of the rows lack a size; the others show once, few, many or a class for expanded clones.

V gene: TRBV5-8; D gene: TRBD2; J gene: TRBJ2-7; clone size: NA; CDR3 protein: CASSLPGGREAYEQYF; CDR3 DNA: TGTGCCAGCAGCCTACCCGGGGGGAGGGAGGCCTACGAGCAGTACTTC
V gene: TRBV10-3; D gene: TRBD2; J gene: TRBJ2-3; clone size: NA; CDR3 protein: CAISESTSGSSTDTQYF; CDR3 DNA: TGTGCCATCAGTGAGTCGACTAGCGGTTCTAGCACAGATACGCAGTATTTT
V gene: TRBV27; D gene: TRBD2; J gene: TRBJ2-2; clone size: NA; CDR3 protein: CAVGGYTGELFF; CDR3 DNA: TGTGCCGTGGGGGGGTACACCGGGGAGCTGTTTTTT
V gene: TRBV19; D gene: NA; J gene: TRBJ1-1; clone size: NA; CDR3 protein: CASSSLGFGRGKMNTEAFF; CDR3 DNA: TGTGCCAGTAGTAGTCTCGGATTCGGCAGGGGAAAAATGAACACTGAAGCTTTCTTT
V gene: TRBV28; D gene: NA; J gene: TRBJ2-7; clone size: NA; CDR3 protein: CASRTRQDRFYEQYF; CDR3 DNA: TGTGCCAGCAGGACCCGACAGGATCGTTTCTACGAGCAGTACTTC
V gene: TRBV4-2; D gene: TRBD2; J gene: TRBJ2-5; clone size: NA; CDR3 protein: CASSLGVLASGQETQYF; CDR3 DNA: TGTGCCAGCAGCCTGGGTGTCCTGGCTAGCGGCCAAGAGACCCAGTACTTC
V gene: TRBV4-2; D gene: TRBD1; J gene: TRBJ2-2; clone size: NA; CDR3 protein: CASSPHAQGENTGELFF; CDR3 DNA: TGTGCCAGCAGCCCCCACGCGCAGGGGGAAAACACCGGGGAGCTGTTTTTT
V gene: TRBV5-5; D gene: TRBD1; J gene: TRBJ2-2; clone size: NA; CDR3 protein: CASMDRGFTGELFF; CDR3 DNA: TGTGCCAGCATGGACAGGGGGTTCACCGGGGAGCTGTTTTTT
V gene: TRBV6-5; D gene: TRBD1; J gene: TRBJ1-1; clone size: NA; CDR3 protein: CASSRGNRGGTEAFF; CDR3 DNA: TGTGCCAGCAGTAGGGGAAACAGGGGCGGCACTGAAGCTTTCTTT
V gene: TRBV28; D gene: TRBD1; J gene: TRBJ2-7; clone size: NA; CDR3 protein: CASSSFGTGRIYEQYF; CDR3 DNA: TGTGCCAGCAGTTCATTCGGGACAGGACGAATCTACGAGCAGTACTTC
V gene: TRBV3-1/TRBV3-2; D gene: NA; J gene: TRBJ1-1; clone size: NA; CDR3 protein: CASSTFGEGAFF; CDR3 DNA: TGTGCCAGCAGCACGTTCGGGGAGGGAGCTTTCTTT
V gene: TRBV20-1; D gene: NA; J gene: TRBJ2-3; clone size: NA; CDR3 protein: CSVQGPNTQYF; CDR3 DNA: TGCAGTGTCCAGGGCCCAAATACGCAGTATTTT
V gene: TRBV6-4; D gene: NA; J gene: TRBJ1-4; clone size: few; CDR3 protein: CASSSRANEKLFF; CDR3 DNA: TGTGCCAGCAGCTCCAGGGCTAATGAAAAACTGTTTTTT
V gene: TRBV5-1; D gene: TRBD1; J gene: TRBJ1-5; clone size: NA; CDR3 protein: CASSKGGDQPQHF; CDR3 DNA: TGCGCCAGCTCAAAAGGGGGCGATCAGCCCCAGCATTTT
V gene: TRBV6-5; D gene: TRBD1; J gene: TRBJ1-2; clone size: NA; CDR3 protein: CASRGQGEKGYTF; CDR3 DNA: TGTGCCAGCAGGGGACAGGGAGAGAAGGGCTACACCTTC
V gene: TRBV5-1; D gene: TRBD1; J gene: TRBJ1-1; clone size: NA; CDR3 protein: CASSLVGTGVRNTEAFF; CDR3 DNA: TGCGCCAGCAGCTTGGTAGGAACAGGGGTCAGGAACACTGAAGCTTTCTTT
V gene: TRBV7-6; D gene: TRBD1; J gene: TRBJ1-1; clone size: NA; CDR3 protein: CASSLVAGTGVTEAFF; CDR3 DNA: TGTGCCAGCAGCTTAGTGGCCGGGACAGGGGTCACTGAAGCTTTCTTT
V gene: TRBV3-1/TRBV3-2; D gene: TRBD1; J gene: TRBJ2-1; clone size: NA; CDR3 protein: CASSPKTYQGTGTNEQFF; CDR3 DNA: TGTGCCAGCAGCCCCAAGACGTACCAAGGGACAGGGACCAATGAGCAGTTCTTC